This TCR beta chain was found in a study of cytomegalovirus exposure and HLA in healthy donors. Study as a whole: Drawn from HLA-typed donors, approximately 85 million unique TCRs were held in an early data release.

In the case of this clone: The antigen is not known.

It was with 60 Vbeta and 13 Jbeta primers that the PCR ran. Produced via immunoSEQ multiplex PCR; TCRdb's table is partial and in-frame only. Found here are under 200,000 clones, roughly 80% of them singletons; the top ten hold around 2.5%. Study-wide results and caveats: Most CMV-associated TCR beta chains appeared HLA-restricted in a later analysis.

Sequences were obtained from PBMCs. The origin of this receptor is a man in his 60s in good health and CMV-seronegative.

CDR3: CASSIGGMGANVLTF. CDR3 DNA sequence: TGTGCCAGTAGTATTGGGGGGATGGGGGCCAACGTCCTGACTTTC. The chain has TRBV19 and TRBJ2-6, with D maybe TRBD2 (6 bases). Per the germline V gene, CDR1 is LNHDA and CDR2 is SQIVND (reference sequence). Trimming took 3 bases from V and 4 from J, leaving 10 bases between them. The CDR3 length is 15 residues.